The rows below give T cell receptor beta chains drawn from one sample of a study of T cell repertoires in cytomegalovirus infection. A single record per CDR3 protein comes from TCRdb applying MiXCR to the reads. The table has approximately 170,000 distinct CDR3 sequences, roughly an eighth seen once. Specimen: PBMCs. Every receptor here comes from a human donor in good health (CMV status not recorded). Some clones in this sample may be carry-over from other donors' samples. The CDR3 runs from the conserved cysteine through the conserved F or W. D genes are given only for firm matches. The size field is filled for only some rows; it gives once, few, many or a size class.

d_call j_call v_call clone_size cdr3_nt cdr3_aa
TRBD1 TRBJ1-4 TRBV11-2 . TGTGCCAGCAGCCCCCGGGACAGGGGATATGAAAAACTGTTTTTT CASSPRDRGYEKLFF
. TRBJ1-5 TRBV12-3/TRBV12-4 many TGTGCCAGCAGCCATTCCCGGGACGACAATCAGCCCCAGCATTTT CASSHSRDDNQPQHF
TRBD1 TRBJ2-5 TRBV7-9 . TGTGCCAGCCAGACGACAGGGTTTCAAGAGACCCAGTACTTC CASQTTGFQETQYF
. TRBJ1-2 TRBV7-2 many TGTGCCAGCACCATGTACAGGGTGGACTATGGCTACACCTTC CASTMYRVDYGYTF
TRBD2 TRBJ2-2 TRBV7-6 many TGTGCCAGCTCGGGGACTAGCGGGCCCCGAACTGGTACCGGGGAGCTGTTTTTT CASSGTSGPRTGTGELFF
TRBD1 TRBJ2-3 TRBV29-1 . TGCAGCGTTGAAGGGACAGGGATCCACACAGATACGCAGTATTTT CSVEGTGIHTDTQYF
TRBD1 TRBJ2-7 TRBV2 . TGTGCCAGCAGTGAAGTTACGGGACAGGGGTATTACGAGCAGTACTTC CASSEVTGQGYYEQYF
. TRBJ2-1 TRBV6-1 many TGTGCCAGCATTCCCCGGGACCCCTCGGGAGAGCAGTTCTTC CASIPRDPSGEQFF
. TRBJ2-1 TRBV15 . TGTGCCACCAGCAGAGATTGGAATGAGCAGTTCTTC CATSRDWNEQFF
. TRBJ1-1 TRBV28 many TGTGCCATCCAAAAGGGTACTGAAGCTTTCTTT CAIQKGTEAFF
. TRBJ1-1 TRBV5-1 few TGCGCCAGCAGTTCCAAGGGGAACACTGAAGCTTTCTTT CASSSKGNTEAFF
. TRBJ1-1 TRBV12-5 many TGTGCTAGTGGTTTGGGCGGTTTCGGTGAAGCTTTCTTT CASGLGGFGEAFF
. TRBJ1-1 TRBV28 many TGTGCCAGCAGCCCTCTCTACGGGACACTAAACACTGAAGCTTTCTTT CASSPLYGTLNTEAFF
TRBD1 TRBJ1-1 TRBV12-3/TRBV12-4 few TGTGCCAGCAGGGGACAGGGGGGAGAAGCTTTCTTT CASRGQGGEAFF
TRBD1 TRBJ1-5 TRBV7-9 many TGTGCCAGCAGCCATGACAGGGGTCAGCCCCAGCATTTT CASSHDRGQPQHF
TRBD2 TRBJ2-1 TRBV7-9 many TGTGCCAGCAGCTTAGCGGGGGGGAATGAGCAGTTCTTC CASSLAGGNEQFF
. TRBJ1-4 TRBV7-9 few TGTGCCAGCAGCTCCGTGGGACGGGGGCCAACTAATGAAAAACTGTTTTTT CASSSVGRGPTNEKLFF
TRBD2 TRBJ2-7 TRBV7-2 many TGTGCCAGCAGGACCCTAGCGGGACCAACCTACGAGCAGTACTTC CASRTLAGPTYEQYF
TRBD2 TRBJ2-3 TRBV12-3/TRBV12-4 . TGTGCCAGCAGTTTCCGCGGGGGACTCACAGATACGCAGTATTTT CASSFRGGLTDTQYF
. TRBJ2-7 TRBV14 many TGTGCCAGCAGCCAAGCTTTGACGCGGTACTCCTACGAGCAGTACTTC CASSQALTRYSYEQYF
TRBD1 TRBJ1-5 TRBV20-1 many TGCAGTGCTCCTACGACAGGGGGCAATCAGCCCCAGCATTTT CSAPTTGGNQPQHF
TRBD1 TRBJ1-1 TRBV11-2 . TGTGCCAGCAGCTTGACAGGGGTCGGCATGAACACTGAAGCTTTCTTT CASSLTGVGMNTEAFF
. TRBJ1-5 TRBV7-8 few TGTGCCAGCAGTCATTCAGGGTTGAATCAGCCCCAGCATTTT CASSHSGLNQPQHF
. TRBJ1-4 TRBV29-1 . TGCAGCGTTGAAGCGGACCCCGCCGGGGATGAAAAACTGTTTTTT CSVEADPAGDEKLFF
TRBD1 TRBJ2-5 TRBV7-8 many TGTGCCAGCAGCCTCCGACAGGGCGCGTCGGGAGAGACCCAGTACTTC CASSLRQGASGETQYF
. TRBJ1-5 TRBV12-3/TRBV12-4 many TGTGCCAGCAGTTCCAAGCTCCAGGGGCCCAATCAGCCCCAGCATTTT CASSSKLQGPNQPQHF
. TRBJ2-4 TRBV20-1 . TGCAGTGCCGACACAATCCTAGCCAAAAACATTCAGTACTTC CSADTILAKNIQYF
TRBD1 TRBJ1-1 TRBV11-3 few TGTGCCAGCAGCATGACAGGGGATAACACTGAAGCTTTCTTT CASSMTGDNTEAFF
. TRBJ1-1 TRBV7-9 many TGTGCCAGCAGAACCCCTACGGGCAGTAACACTGAAGCTTTCTTT CASRTPTGSNTEAFF
. TRBJ1-2 TRBV7-2 many TGTGCCAGCAGCTTAGTGGTCTTCATGGGCTACACCTTC CASSLVVFMGYTF
. TRBJ1-5 TRBV10-3 few TGTGCCATCAGCACAGGGACTCAGCCCCAGCATTTT CAISTGTQPQHF
TRBD1 TRBJ1-1 TRBV29-1 . TGCAGCGTTAGATACAGGGGGCCTAACACTGAAGCTTTCTTT CSVRYRGPNTEAFF
TRBD1 TRBJ1-5 TRBV7-8 many TGTGCCAGCAGCTACGACAGGGTTAGCAATCAGCCCCAGCATTTT CASSYDRVSNQPQHF
. TRBJ1-1 TRBV11-2 many TGTGCCAGCAGCTTAAGGTCAGGGAATACTGAAGCTTTCTTT CASSLRSGNTEAFF
. TRBJ2-1 TRBV7-2 . TGTGCCAGCAGCTTAGCCTCCGGCAATGAGCAGTTCTTC CASSLASGNEQFF
TRBD1 TRBJ2-1 TRBV23-1 . TGCGCCAGCCCCTTCCCAGGACAGGGGCGCGGGAGCCCTCACAATGAGCAGTTCTTC CASPFPGQGRGSPHNEQFF
. TRBJ2-3 TRBV6-2/TRBV6-3 . TGTGCCAGCAGTTACAAGAGGGAGAGCACAGATACGCAGTATTTT CASSYKRESTDTQYF
TRBD1 TRBJ1-5 TRBV30 few TGTGCCTGGAGTCAGGGGGAACGTCAGCCCCAGCATTTT CAWSQGERQPQHF
TRBD1 TRBJ1-1 TRBV19 many TGTGCCAGTAATACTATGGACAGGGCCTCAGCTTTCTTT CASNTMDRASAFF
. TRBJ1-1 TRBV10-3 many TGTGCCATCAGTCCAGACGGCCTGAACACTGAAGCTTTCTTT CAISPDGLNTEAFF
. TRBJ2-1 TRBV7-3 many TGTGCCAGCAGCTTAATGGGGGCGGGCGACAATGAGCAGTTCTTC CASSLMGAGDNEQFF
TRBD1 TRBJ2-7 TRBV5-1 . TGCGCCAGCAGCTCCTACAAAATGGACAGGGGGCCACCCTACGAGCAGTACTTC CASSSYKMDRGPPYEQYF
TRBD1 TRBJ1-1 TRBV9 many TGTGCCAGCAGCCCGGGGACAGGTAATAGGAACACTGAAGCTTTCTTT CASSPGTGNRNTEAFF
. TRBJ1-1 TRBV6-1 many TGTGCCAGCGCCCGACCGGGAACAAACACTGAAGCTTTCTTT CASARPGTNTEAFF
. TRBJ2-7 TRBV6-6 . TGTGCCAGCAGTTACTGGACAGAGTCCTACGAGCAGTACTTC CASSYWTESYEQYF
. TRBJ1-1 TRBV7-6 many TGTGCCAGCAGCTTGTCATTCGACGGGATTGGGCTCACTGAAGCTTTCTTT CASSLSFDGIGLTEAFF
. TRBJ2-7 TRBV15 many TGTGCCACCACACCAGACCCCGGGACACCCTACGAGCAGTACTTC CATTPDPGTPYEQYF
TRBD1 TRBJ2-5 TRBV4-1 few TGCGCCAGCAGCGAGGACAGGGGGGTGACCCAGTACTTC CASSEDRGVTQYF
TRBD1 TRBJ2-2 TRBV28 . TGTGCCAGCAGTTTAGTTTCAGGGGGCTATCTTGGGGAGCTGTTTTTT CASSLVSGGYLGELFF
TRBD1 TRBJ1-2 TRBV12-3/TRBV12-4 many TGTGCCAGCAGCACACGGACAGGAGACTATGGCTACACCTTC CASSTRTGDYGYTF
TRBD2 TRBJ2-7 TRBV24-1 few TGTGCCACCAGTGATCGCCTAGCGGGAGTATACGAGCAGTACTTC CATSDRLAGVYEQYF
. TRBJ1-1 TRBV24-1 few TGTGCCACCAGTGATTTGCCGACGGGAAAGCAGGGATTCACTGAAGCTTTCTTT CATSDLPTGKQGFTEAFF
. TRBJ2-7 TRBV7-9 many TGTGCCAGCAGCTCGGTTGGCTACGAGCAGTACTTC CASSSVGYEQYF
. TRBJ1-4 TRBV28 . TGTGCCAGCAGTCCCAGGCCAACAGAGGAAAAACTGTTTTTT CASSPRPTEEKLFF